Reported below is one T cell receptor beta chain. These data belong to a study of blood T cell repertoires in COVID-19. About the study: COVID-19 samples, acute and convalescent, were from the United States, Italy and Spain.

The CDR3 consists of 13 residues. V trimming: 4 bases; J trimming: 3 bases; junction bases outside the gene matches: 0. From germline, CDR1 is SGHTA and CDR2 FQGNSA. Authors' analysis steps: Amplified reference gene primers provided the basis for estimating nucleated cell counts. Sequencing used immunoSEQ multiplex PCR; TCRdb keeps in-frame clones, though not all of them. The V and J calls and clone size come from that table; D and trimming were worked out from the DNA. The data contain over 150,000 clones, less than 85% of them singletons. The gene calls are TRBV7-2 and TRBJ2-3; TRBD1 matches at 8 bases. The sequencing sample was made of peripheral blood. This TCR came from a human donor in a cohort sampled during active COVID-19. CDR3 DNA: TGTGCCAGCAGCTGGGACAGGACAGATACGCAGTATTTT. Protein product: CASSWDRTDTQYF.